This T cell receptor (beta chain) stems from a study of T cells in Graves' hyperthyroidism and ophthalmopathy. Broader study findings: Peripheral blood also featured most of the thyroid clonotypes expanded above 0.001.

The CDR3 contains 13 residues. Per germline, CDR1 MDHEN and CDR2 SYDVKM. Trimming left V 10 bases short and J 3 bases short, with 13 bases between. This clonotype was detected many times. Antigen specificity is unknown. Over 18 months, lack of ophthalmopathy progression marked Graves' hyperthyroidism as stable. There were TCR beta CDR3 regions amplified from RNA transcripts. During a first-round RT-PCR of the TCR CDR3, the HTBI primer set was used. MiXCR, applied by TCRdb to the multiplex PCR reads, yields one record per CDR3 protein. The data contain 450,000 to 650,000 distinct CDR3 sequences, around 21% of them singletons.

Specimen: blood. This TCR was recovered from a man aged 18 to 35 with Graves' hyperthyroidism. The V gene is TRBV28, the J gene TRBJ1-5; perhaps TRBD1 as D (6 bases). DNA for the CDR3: TGTGCCATCCAAGACAGGAACAATCAGCCCCAGCATTTT. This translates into CAIQDRNNQPQHF.